Below are 23 T cell receptor beta chains sequenced from a single sample in a study of T cells after yellow fever vaccination. MiXCR, applied by TCRdb to the 5' RACE reads, yields one record per CDR3 protein. This table has approximately 32,000 distinct CDR3 sequences, about 10% appearing once. The sequences come from PBMCs, either bulk or a sorted T-cell subset (CD4+, CD8+, memory, or dextramer-sorted; not recorded which), collected more than 14 days after the first yellow fever vaccination. These receptors were collected from a man between 18 and 29 years old who received the YFV17D yellow fever vaccine.

This clonotype has ten or more counts. This rearrangement joins TRBV7-2 to TRBJ1-3, with D perhaps matching TRBD1 (5 bases). Germline V CDR1 and CDR2: SGHTA, FQGNSA. CDR3 length equals 15 residues. V gave up 7 bases and J gave up 0 bases, with 13 bases separating them. CDR3 residues: CASTRGDASGNTIYF. DNA of the CDR3: TGTGCCAGCACCCGTGGGGACGCCTCTGGAAACACCATATATTTT.

Ten or more counts support this clonotype. The V and J genes are TRBV11-2 and TRBJ2-7; D not certain. V was pared by 0 bases and J by 0 bases, with 9 bases between. This CDR3 is built from 15 residues. Germline CDR1 is SGHAT and CDR2 is FQNNGV. CDR3 sequence (DNA): TGTGCCAGCAGCTTAGATCACGGCAGCTCCTACGAGCAGTACTTC. Protein: CASSLDHGSSYEQYF.

This clonotype came up a few times. This chain uses TRBV6-2 or TRBV6-3 with TRBJ2-7; 8 positions match TRBD1. The CDR3 length is 14 residues. Germline trimming cut 6 bases from V and 1 base from J; bases unmatched to any gene: 5. Germline lookup yields CDR1 MNHEY and CDR2 SVGEGT. The CDR3 here is CASRGGQGSYEQYV. CDR3 sequence (DNA): TGTGCCAGCAGGGGAGGACAGGGTTCCTACGAGCAGTACGTC.

At least ten counts were recorded for this clonotype. This chain connects TRBV5-5 to TRBJ2-5; 8 positions match TRBD2. The CDR3 covers 15 residues. V was clipped by 1 base and J by 9 bases; unmatched bases: 11. Per germline, CDR1 SGHKS and CDR2 YYEKEE (reference sequence). The CDR3 loop is CASSLLLAGELPQYF. CDR3 DNA sequence: TGTGCCAGCAGCTTGTTGCTAGCGGGTGAACTACCCCAGTACTTC.

This clonotype was recorded many times. The chain links TRBV25-1 to TRBJ1-6; 7 bases align to TRBD1. This CDR3 has 14 residues. V gave up 6 bases and J gave up 7 bases; unmatched junction bases: 6. CDR1 and CDR2 from the germline V gene are MGHDK and SYGVNS. The CDR3 DNA reads as TGTGCCAGCAGCTCAGGGGGACTAAATTCACCCCTCCACTTT. This encodes CASSSGGLNSPLHF. Variable domain in full (rest from reference TRBV25-1 and TRBJ1-6): EADIYQTPRYLVIGTGKKITLECSQTMGHDKMYWYQQDPGMELHLIHYSYGVNSTEKGDLSSESTVSRIRTEHFPLTLESARPSHTSQYLCASSSGGLNSPLHFGNGTRLTVT.

The chain joins TRBV7-9 to TRBJ2-3, with 8 bases lining up with TRBD1. This CDR3 has 16 amino acids. The V segment lost 4 bases and the J segment 4 bases; nucleotides outside the gene matches: 10. Looked up from germline, CDR1 is SEHNR and CDR2 is FQNEAQ (reference sequence). CDR3 region: CASSSPSGQGSDTQYF. The CDR3 nucleotides read TGTGCCAGCAGCTCCCCGAGTGGACAGGGATCAGATACGCAGTATTTT.

This clonotype was detected ten times or more. The rearrangement uses TRBV7-9 and TRBJ2-3; no reliable D call. V gave up 1 base and J gave up 4 bases, with 12 bases separating them. The CDR3 extends over 15 amino acids. Germline V gene data show CDR1 as SEHNR and CDR2 as FQNEAQ (reference sequence). CDR3 DNA sequence: TGTGCCAGCAGCTTAGTAGTTATTGGCCCAGATACGCAGTATTTT. Translation gives CASSLVVIGPDTQYF.

In this sample, this clonotype turned up many times. The chain has TRBV6-2 or TRBV6-3 and TRBJ2-7; no clear D. Germline CDR1 reads MNHEY; CDR2 reads SVGEGT. The V end was cut by 6 bases, the J end by 4 bases, with 10 bases between. This CDR3 comprises 12 residues. Here the CDR3 DNA reads TGTGCCAGCAGCAGAGCGAGTTACGAGCAGTACGTC. It encodes CASSRASYEQYV.

This clonotype showed up many times. The V call is TRBV18, the J call TRBJ2-7, with 7 bases aligning to TRBD1. J lost 8 bases, V lost 3 bases, and 13 bases had no gene match. The CDR3 has 15 amino acids. Germline V gives CDR1 KGHSH, CDR2 LQKENI. The DNA of the CDR3 is TGTGCCAGCTCACCCGACCAGGTGACAGGGTTCAAGCAGTACTTC. Protein: CASSPDQVTGFKQYF.

This clonotype occurred many times. This chain uses TRBV12-3 or TRBV12-4 with TRBJ1-2; D remains unclear. The CDR3 spans 13 residues. The V end lost 3 bases, the J end lost 4 bases, and 9 bases lay between the germline ends. CDR3 loop: CASSFSQTYGYTF. As DNA, the CDR3 is TGTGCCAGCAGTTTTAGTCAGACCTATGGCTACACCTTC.

This clonotype was recorded at least ten times. The J gene is TRBJ2-1, the V gene TRBV11-2, with D hard to call. This CDR3 region has 15 residues. CDR1 is SGHAT, CDR2 FQNNGV, per germline. V was clipped by 8 bases and J by 0 bases, with 14 bases between them. In nucleotides, the CDR3 is TGTGCCAGCGCCTCTGACCCGTCCTCCTACAATGAGCAGTTCTTC. The encoded protein is CASASDPSSYNEQFF.

The sample holds a few counts of this clonotype. V gene TRBV5-4 combines with J gene TRBJ2-7; a weak D match, TRBD2 (5 bases). From germline, CDR1 is SGHNT and CDR2 YYREEE (reference sequence). The CDR3 sequence is 13 residues long. V was pared by 2 bases and J by 6 bases, with 12 bases between. Here the CDR3 DNA reads TGTGCCAGCAGCTTTGGGAGCGCGGGCGAGCAGTACTTC. It codes for CASSFGSAGEQYF.

At least ten counts were recorded for this clonotype. V usage is TRBV5-1 and J usage is TRBJ1-2; D remains ambiguous. The CDR3 is 14 residues long. With 3 bases removed from V and 3 bases from J, the gap between germline ends came to 12 bases. Germline V lookup: CDR1 SGHRS, CDR2 YFSETQ. The CDR3 here is CASSYPAGDYGYTF. The CDR3 region has the DNA TGCGCCAGCAGCTACCCCGCCGGGGACTATGGCTACACCTTC. Drawing the rest from reference TRBV5-1 and TRBJ1-2, the complete variable domain is KAGVTQTPRYLIKTRGQQVTLSCSPISGHRSVSWYQQTPGQGLQFLFEYFSETQRNKGNFPGRFSGRQFSNSRSEMNVSTLELGDSALYLCASSYPAGDYGYTFGSGTRLTVV.

This clonotype showed up many times. The V call is TRBV7-3, the J call TRBJ1-5; D is unresolved. The germline CDR1 and CDR2 sequences are SGHTA and FQGTGA. V gave up 5 bases and J gave up 0 bases, with 17 bases separating them. There are 17 residues in the CDR3. CDR3 residues: CASSPTGGRYSNQPQHF. The CDR3 region has the DNA TGTGCCAGCAGCCCTACTGGCGGTCGGTATAGCAATCAGCCCCAGCATTTT. The full variable domain, its missing parts supplied by reference TRBV7-3 and TRBJ1-5, is GAGVSQTPSNKVTEKGKYVELRCDPISGHTALYWYRQSLGQGPEFLIYFQGTGAADDSGLPNDRFFAVRPEGSVSTLKIQRTERGDSAVYLCASSPTGGRYSNQPQHFGDGTRLSIL.

Concerning this clonotype: The CDR3 carries no conserved terminal phenylalanine or tryptophan, so it likely arises from a read error. J is TRBJ2-5 and V is TRBV7-2; D may match TRBD1 or TRBD2 (6 bases each). V was trimmed by 5 bases and J by 4 bases, leaving 20 bases between them. The CDR3 runs to 16 residues. CDR1 is SGHTA, CDR2 FQGNSA, per germline. CDR3 bases: TGTGCCAGCAGCCAAGCCCCACAACGGGGGCGAGAGACCCAGTACTTA. Protein sequence: CASSQAPQRGRETQYL.

This clonotype is medium-sized (0.01 to 0.1%) in the sample. The rearrangement joins TRBV4-1 to TRBJ1-1; no clear D gene. V was cut by 4 bases and J by 6 bases, with 12 bases left in between. The CDR3 sequence is 13 residues long. Germline loops: CDR1 MGHRA, CDR2 YSYEKL. The CDR3 DNA reads TGCGCCAGCAGCCCTAGGGAGGTGGCTGAAGCTTTCTTT. Residues: CASSPREVAEAFF.

This clonotype occurred a few times. With a much larger clone just one base away, this may be a read error. The rearrangement links TRBV7-2 to TRBJ2-5; D not resolved. V was cut by 3 bases and J by 5 bases, with 10 bases left in between. The CDR3 loop spans 13 amino acids. Germline CDR1 SGHTA, CDR2 FQGNSA. CDR3 DNA sequence: TGTGCCAGCAGCTTGGCCAGTCACGAGACCCAGTACTTC. The encoded protein is CASSLASHETQYF.

Regarding this clonotype: A clone one base away is much larger, so this may be a read error. V is TRBV14 and J is TRBJ2-5; 8 bases are a match to TRBD2. CDR1 and CDR2 from the germline V gene are SGHDN and FVKESK. J was trimmed by 4 bases and V by 6 bases; bases with no gene match: 4. This CDR3 comprises 13 residues. The CDR3 here is CASRRGTRETQYF. CDR3 nucleotide sequence: TGTGCCAGCAGGCGAGGGACTAGAGAGACCCAGTACTTC.

For this clonotype: This may come from a read error, since a much larger clone is one base off. The chain employs TRBV5-1 and TRBJ2-5, with D tentatively TRBD2 (6 bases). Germline V CDR1 and CDR2: SGHRS, YFSETQ. The V end lost 8 bases, the J end lost 4 bases, and 15 bases lay between the germline ends. CDR3 length equals 13 residues. The CDR3 here is CASRGDLGETQYF. In nucleotides, the CDR3 is TGCGCCAGTCGCGGGGATTTGGGAGAGACCCAGTACTTC.

This clonotype was seen ten or more times. This sequence joins TRBV6-1 and TRBJ1-4; unclear D gene. This CDR3 has 13 residues. Trimming took 4 bases from V and 4 from J, leaving 7 bases between them. CDR1 MNHNS and CDR2 SASEGT come from the germline V gene. CDR3 amino acids: CASSGSFNEKLFF. The CDR3 coding sequence is TGTGCCAGCAGTGGAAGTTTTAATGAAAAACTGTTTTTT.

There are many counts of this clonotype. The J gene is TRBJ2-1, the V gene TRBV19; D remains ambiguous. The CDR3 spans 17 residues. V dropped 5 bases and J dropped 3 bases, with 20 bases sitting between them. Germline CDR1 LNHDA, CDR2 SQIVND (reference sequence). The CDR3 loop reads CASSAPPGRSNYNEQFF. In nucleotides, the CDR3 is TGTGCCAGTAGTGCGCCCCCTGGGCGGTCAAACTACAATGAGCAGTTCTTC.

As for this clonotype: A read error may be the cause here, since a much bigger clone is one base away. This chain joins TRBV3-1 and TRBJ2-3, with no clear D. CDR3 length: 15 amino acids. Per the germline V gene, CDR1 is LGHDT and CDR2 is YNNKEL (reference sequence). CDR3 loop: CASSKDLAPSDTQYF. The CDR3, as DNA: TGTGCCAGCAGCAAAGATCTTGCCCCTTCAGATACGCAGTATTTT.

This clonotype was seen at least ten times. The rearrangement uses TRBV5-5 and TRBJ2-1, with TRBD2 matching over 8 bases. Germline values: CDR1 SGHKS, CDR2 YYEKEE (reference sequence). The CDR3 loop spans 16 amino acids. V shed 2 bases, J shed 9 bases, and the junction held 13 bases outside the gene matches. CDR3 nucleotide sequence: TGTGCCAGCAGCTTTGATCCGGGACTAGACCTGGGTGAGCAGTTCTTC. It yields the protein CASSFDPGLDLGEQFF. Full variable domain (remainder filled in from reference TRBV5-5 and TRBJ2-1): DAGVTQSPTHLIKTRGQQVTLRCSPISGHKSVSWYQQVLGQGPQFIFQYYEKEERGRGNFPDRFSARQFPNYSSELNVNALLLGDSALYLCASSFDPGLDLGEQFFGPGTRLTVL.